The rows below give T cell receptor beta chains drawn from one sample of a study of cytomegalovirus exposure and HLA in healthy donors. TCRdb keeps only in-frame clones here, not all; method: immunoSEQ multiplex PCR. The sample shows approximately 260,000 clones, about 83% of them seen only once. Material for sequencing was PBMCs. These receptor sequences come from a woman between 40 and 50 years old in good health and CMV-seropositive. Each CDR3 is given with its conserved first and last residue. The D gene is left open where the match is weak. Clone size is given for some rows only: seen once, a few or many times, or a class if the clone is expanded.

TRBV29-1	NA	TRBJ2-2	NA	TGCAGCGGAGCTACAGTCGCGAACACCGGGGAGCTGTTTTTT	CSGATVANTGELFF
TRBV4-1	TRBD2	TRBJ2-1	few	TGTGCCAGCAGCCAAGAACTAGCGGGAGGGGGGAATGAGCAGTTCTTC	CASSQELAGGGNEQFF
TRBV2	TRBD1	TRBJ2-1	NA	TGTGCCAGCTTTGGACAGGATTACAATGAGCAGTTCTTC	CASFGQDYNEQFF
TRBV27	NA	TRBJ2-2	NA	TGTGCCAGCAGTTTACTCGTGTCCCGCACCGGGGAGCTGTTTTTT	CASSLLVSRTGELFF
TRBV27	TRBD2	TRBJ2-7	NA	TGTGCCAGCAGTTTGGGCGGGAGGGGCTACGAGCAGTACTTC	CASSLGGRGYEQYF
TRBV28	NA	TRBJ1-2	NA	TGTGCCAGCAGTTTTAGGGACACTGGCTACACCTTC	CASSFRDTGYTF
TRBV27	TRBD1	TRBJ2-7	NA	TGTGCCAGCAGCCTCCCGACAGGGGGAGAGCAGTACTTC	CASSLPTGGEQYF
TRBV5-8	TRBD2	TRBJ2-1	NA	TGTGCCAGCAACCCGGGACTAGCGGGCTTCAATGAGCAGTTCTTC	CASNPGLAGFNEQFF
TRBV7-9	NA	TRBJ2-5	NA	TGTGCCAGCAGCTTAATTAGGTCTAGCGAAGAGACCCAGTACTTC	CASSLIRSSEETQYF
TRBV28	NA	TRBJ2-7	NA	TGTGCCACTGTAGCTGGAAGACAGGCCAGCTCCTACGAGCAGTACTTC	CATVAGRQASSYEQYF
TRBV18	NA	TRBJ2-2	once	TGTGCCAGCTCACCACGGACAGCGAACACCGGGGAGCTGTTTTTT	CASSPRTANTGELFF
TRBV5-5	TRBD1	TRBJ2-5	NA	TGTGCCAGCAGCCGCACCAATCTATGGACAGGGCAAGAGACCCAGTACTTC	CASSRTNLWTGQETQYF